Listed here is a single T cell receptor beta chain. The antigen it binds to is not known. One base away there is no much larger clone; base qualities are not given. TCRbeta CDR3 regions were amplified from genomic DNA using the immunoSEQ Assay, a bias-controlled multiplex PCR. In the source study's methods: Within the assay, amplification of reference gene primers was used to estimate how many nucleated cells each sample contained. To quantify the absolute abundance of each unique TCRbeta CDR3 rearrangement, sequence reads were collapsed and filtered. For each sample, productive Simpson clonality was calculated as the square root of Simpson's diversity index across productive rearrangements. TCRdb provides this immuneACCESS table in a form limited to in-frame rearrangements. Some clones are lacking; in checked studies, under half of them reflect an unresolved V gene, and why the rest are absent is not known. For V, J and clone size, that table is used; D and trimming come from the DNA. In this sample the table shows roughly 150,000 clones, around 79% of which occur a single time. The top ten constitute over 15% of the sample.

This sample was taken from a study of blood T cell repertoires in COVID-19 (dated by TCRdb to the early 2020s). About the study as a whole: For ImmuneRACE Cohort 3, a participant was defined as recovered based on two consecutive negative NP/OP PCR tests, clearance by a healthcare professional, or resolution of symptoms. Collaborator samples came from the United States, Italy and Spain and covered acute and convalescent phases of COVID-19. The prospective study material was composed of cDNA or gDNA derived from T cells, B-cell-depleted T cells, or PBMCs. The dataset comprised deeply sampled blood TCRbeta repertoires from subjects exposed to, actively infected with, or recovered from COVID-19. The repertoires were made available in a free public database intended to serve as a resource for research on the immune response to SARS-CoV-2. Samples were obtained from the ongoing ImmuneRACE study (first 160 participants) and from 1,254 subjects provided by 6 global collaborators. A de-identified subject ID, COVID-19 status, age in years and sex were almost always included in the sample metadata. Where HLA class I and class II types were available, the types were taken from metadata supplied by the sample provider, not from assay-based typing.

Points the paper makes about the study in general: The amount of clinical and demographic metadata varied by source and participant and was provided uncurated.

Participants in the prospective study were aged about 18 to 89 years, lived in approximately 26 United States geographic areas, and enrolled through a virtual design. Cohort assignment in the prospective study relied on participant-reported clinical history from a screening survey and a study questionnaire. In the prospective study, mobile phlebotomists collected whole blood, serum and a nasopharyngeal or oropharyngeal swab from each participant. Participants in the prospective study had the option to provide additional blood draws and questionnaires over an approximately 2-month period. Blood samples from the prospective study were shipped frozen or at room temperature prior to DNA extraction. Relative to germline, V is 4 bases shorter and J is 3 bases shorter, with 4 bases between their ends. Taken from the germline V gene, the CDR1 and CDR2 loops are SNHLY and FYNNEI. Measured from the cysteine to the phenylalanine, the CDR3 is 12 residues long. The only DNA kept is the CDR3, 36 bases in frame from the first base.

This receptor was identified in a woman aged 65 to 85 in a cohort exposed to, infected with or recovered from COVID-19 (not recorded which). What was sequenced was PBMCs or T cells enriched from blood (not recorded which). The V gene is TRBV2 and the J gene is TRBJ2-1, with the D gene not clear enough to name. The DNA reads TGTGCCAGCAGTGGCGGCTACAATGAGCAGTTCTTC. It translates as CASSGGYNEQFF. Where the CDR3 stops, the reference TRBV2 and TRBJ2-1 genes take over; the full variable domain is EPEVTQTPSHQVTQMGQEVILRCVPISNHLYFYWYRQILGQKVEFLVSFYNNEISEKSEIFDDQFSVERPDGSNFTLKIRSTKLEDSAMYFCASSGGYNEQFFGPGTRLTVL.